Below are 12 T cell receptor beta chains sequenced from a single sample in a study of OX40 agonist ivuxolimab in advanced cancers. Data came from immunoSEQ multiplex PCR; TCRdb stores just in-frame clones and leaves some out. The sample carries tens of thousands of clones, 80% recorded once. Sequenced here: CD4+ or CD8+ T cells sorted from blood, sampled in a trial of the OX40 agonist ivuxolimab. The receptors come from an adult with an advanced solid tumor such as melanoma, head and neck, liver or kidney cancer.

The rearrangement links TRBV7-2 to TRBJ2-5; possibly TRBD2 for D (5 bases). The CDR3 has 15 residues. Germline V gene data show CDR1 as SGHTA and CDR2 as FQGNSA. The V end lost 1 base, the J end lost 2 bases, and 11 bases lay between the germline ends. CDR3 nucleotides: TGTGCCAGCAGCTTAGGTGGAGGAATGCAAGAGACCCAGTACTTC. Translation: CASSLGGGMQETQYF. Full variable domain (missing parts from reference TRBV7-2 and TRBJ2-5): GAGVSQSPSNKVTEKGKDVELRCDPISGHTALYWYRQSLGQGLEFLIYFQGNSAPDKSGLPSDRFSAERTGGSVSTLTIQRTQQEDSAVYLCASSLGGGMQETQYFGPGTRLLVL.

V usage is TRBV7-2 and J usage is TRBJ2-7; the match to TRBD1 covers 11 bases. CDR1 SGHTA and CDR2 FQGNSA come from the germline V gene. The CDR3 is 16 amino acids. The V segment lost 5 bases and the J segment 2 bases; nucleotides outside the gene matches: 8. As DNA, the CDR3 is TGTACCAGCAGCCTGGCCGGGACAGGGGGGCCCTACGAGCAGTACTTC. It encodes CTSSLAGTGGPYEQYF.

This chain connects TRBV6-4 to TRBJ2-3; D uncertain. The CDR3 totals 12 residues. The germline V gene encodes CDR1 MRHNA and CDR2 SNTAGT. Trimming cost V 5 bases and J 4 bases, with 7 bases left between them. The CDR3 loop is CASSPGPDTQYF. The CDR3 region has the DNA TGTGCCAGCAGTCCCGGGCCAGATACGCAGTATTTT.

This clone was counted only a few times. The CDR3 DNA is TGTGCCAGCAGCTTAAACACTGAAGCTTTCTTT. It codes for CASSLNTEAFF. The chain employs TRBV7-9 and TRBJ1-1; D remains ambiguous. Trimming stripped 2 bases from V and 2 bases from J, with 0 bases between. Germline assignment: CDR1 SEHNR and CDR2 FQNEAQ (reference sequence). The CDR3 length is 11 residues. Complete variable domain (other parts from reference TRBV7-9 and TRBJ1-1): DTGVSQNPRHKITKRGQNVTFRCDPISEHNRLYWYRQTLGQGPEFLTYFQNEAQLEKSRLLSDRFSAERPKGSFSTLEIQRTEQGDSAMYLCASSLNTEAFFGQGTRLTVV.

V gene TRBV28 combines with J gene TRBJ2-5; D is undetermined. The V end lost 7 bases, the J end lost 2 bases, and 2 bases lay between the germline ends. The CDR3 sequence is 10 residues long. Germline V gene sequence: CDR1 MDHEN, CDR2 SYDVKM. The CDR3 DNA sequence: TGTGCCAGCAAACAAGAGACCCAGTACTTC. Protein sequence: CASKQETQYF.

This clone has just one count. The rearrangement joins TRBV6-1 to TRBJ1-2, with 11 bases that match TRBD1. V dropped 2 bases and J dropped 5; count of bases not matched to a gene: 4. This CDR3 comprises 15 residues. Germline V lookup: CDR1 MNHNS, CDR2 SASEGT. The DNA of the CDR3 is TGTGCCAGCAGTGAACGGACAGGGGGCATTTATGGCTACACCTTC. Translation: CASSERTGGIYGYTF.

This clone was detected once. This chain connects TRBV7-6 to TRBJ1-1; weak D call: TRBD1 (6 bases). CDR1 is SGHVS, CDR2 FNYEAQ, per germline. This CDR3 region has 15 residues. V lost 5 bases and J lost 4, with 17 bases in between. CDR3 amino acids: CASSPGGGLGTEAFF. The CDR3 DNA follows: TGTGCCAGCAGCCCCGGCGGGGGGCTCGGCACTGAAGCTTTCTTT.

This clone was counted only a few times. The rearrangement joins TRBV5-8 to TRBJ2-3, with TRBD2 identical over 13 bases. The CDR3 sequence is 18 residues long. The ends lost 4 bases at V and 1 base at J; junction bases unmatched: 9. Germline CDR1 reads SGHTS; CDR2 reads YDEGEE. DNA of the CDR3: TGTGCCAGCAGCAGCGGGACTAGCGGGGTGACTCGCACAGATACGCAGTATTTT. Translation gives CASSSGTSGVTRTDTQYF. Supplemented by reference TRBV5-8 and TRBJ2-3, the full variable domain reads EAGVTQSPTHLIKTRGQQATLRCSPISGHTSVYWYQQALGLGLQFLLWYDEGEERNRGNFPPRFSGRQFPNYSSELNVNALELEDSALYLCASSSGTSGVTRTDTQYFGPGTRLTVL.

The rearrangement links TRBV7-3 to TRBJ2-5; unclear D gene. Deletions cut 0 bases from V and 5 bases from J, with 7 bases between. CDR3 length: 13 amino acids. Germline V gives CDR1 SGHTA, CDR2 FQGTGA. CDR3 DNA: TGTGCCAGCAGCTTAACGTTGAGGGAGACCCAGTACTTC. Translation gives CASSLTLRETQYF.

The V gene is TRBV5-1, the J gene TRBJ2-5; 11 positions match TRBD2. Germline V CDR1 and CDR2: SGHRS, YFSETQ. The CDR3 covers 14 residues. The junction had 6 bases not matched to a gene; V was cut back by 6 bases and J by 5 bases. CDR3 nucleotides: TGCGCCAGCACCCTACTAGCGGGGGTGGAGACCCAGTACTTC. It yields the protein CASTLLAGVETQYF.

The chain is built from TRBV7-6 and TRBJ1-4; D unclear. This CDR3 spans 14 amino acids. CDR1 SGHVS and CDR2 FNYEAQ come from the germline V gene. V was clipped by 0 bases and J by 5 bases, with 7 bases between them. The CDR3 DNA follows: TGTGCCAGCAGCTTAGCCCCCCAGAATGAAAAACTGTTTTTT. It specifies CASSLAPQNEKLFF. The whole variable domain, remainder taken from reference TRBV7-6 and TRBJ1-4, is GAGVSQSPRYKVTKRGQDVALRCDPISGHVSLYWYRQALGQGPEFLTYFNYEAQQDKSGLPNDRFSAERPEGSISTLTIQRTEQRDSAMYRCASSLAPQNEKLFFGSGTQLSVL.

This chain connects TRBV6-1 to TRBJ1-5; D is possibly TRBD1 (5 bases). CDR3 length: 16 residues. V was pared by 3 bases and J by 2 bases, with 14 bases between. Germline V gene lookup returns CDR1 MNHNS and CDR2 SASEGT. The CDR3 here is CASSERGTWGNQPQHF. The CDR3 nucleotides are TGTGCCAGCAGTGAGAGAGGGACCTGGGGCAATCAGCCCCAGCATTTT.